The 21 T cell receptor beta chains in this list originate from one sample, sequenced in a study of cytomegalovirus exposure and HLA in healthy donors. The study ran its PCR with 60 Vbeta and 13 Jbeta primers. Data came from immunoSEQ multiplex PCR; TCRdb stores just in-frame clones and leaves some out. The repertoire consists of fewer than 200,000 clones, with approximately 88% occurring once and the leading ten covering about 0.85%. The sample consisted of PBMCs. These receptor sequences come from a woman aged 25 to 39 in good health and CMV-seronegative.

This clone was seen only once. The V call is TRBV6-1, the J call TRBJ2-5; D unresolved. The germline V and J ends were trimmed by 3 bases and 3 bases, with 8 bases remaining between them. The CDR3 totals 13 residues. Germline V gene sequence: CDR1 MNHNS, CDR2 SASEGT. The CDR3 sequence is CASSEGFKETQYF. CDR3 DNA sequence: TGTGCCAGCAGTGAGGGCTTCAAAGAGACCCAGTACTTC.

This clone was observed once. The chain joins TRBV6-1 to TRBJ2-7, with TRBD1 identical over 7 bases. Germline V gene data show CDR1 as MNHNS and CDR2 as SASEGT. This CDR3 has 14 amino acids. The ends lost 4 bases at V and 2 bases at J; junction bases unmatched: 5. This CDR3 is CASSVRQGTYEQYF. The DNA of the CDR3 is TGTGCCAGCAGTGTTAGACAGGGAACCTACGAGCAGTACTTC.

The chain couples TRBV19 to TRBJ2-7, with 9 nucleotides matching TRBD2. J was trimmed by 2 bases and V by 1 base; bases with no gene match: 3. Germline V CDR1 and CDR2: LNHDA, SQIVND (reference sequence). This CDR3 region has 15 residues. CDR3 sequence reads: CASSIVASGAYEQYF. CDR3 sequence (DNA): TGTGCCAGTAGTATAGTTGCTAGCGGGGCCTACGAGCAGTACTTC.

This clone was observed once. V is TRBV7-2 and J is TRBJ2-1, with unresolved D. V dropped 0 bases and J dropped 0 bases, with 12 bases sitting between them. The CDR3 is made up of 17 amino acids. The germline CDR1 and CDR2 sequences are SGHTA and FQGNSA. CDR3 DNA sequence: TGTGCCAGCAGCTTAGCGCGTGTCCTGAGCTCCTACAATGAGCAGTTCTTC. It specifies CASSLARVLSSYNEQFF. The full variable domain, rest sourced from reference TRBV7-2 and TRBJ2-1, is GAGVSQSPSNKVTEKGKDVELRCDPISGHTALYWYRQSLGQGLEFLIYFQGNSAPDKSGLPSDRFSAERTGGSVSTLTIQRTQQEDSAVYLCASSLARVLSSYNEQFFGPGTRLTVL.

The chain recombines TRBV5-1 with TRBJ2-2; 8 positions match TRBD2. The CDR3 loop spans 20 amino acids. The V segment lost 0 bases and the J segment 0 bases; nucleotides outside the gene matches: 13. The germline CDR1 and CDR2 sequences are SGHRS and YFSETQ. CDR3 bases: TGCGCCAGCAGCTTGGTGGCAGTCCTAGCGGGTTCCGCGAACACCGGGGAGCTGTTTTTT. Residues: CASSLVAVLAGSANTGELFF. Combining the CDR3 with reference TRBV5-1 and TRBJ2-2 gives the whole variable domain KAGVTQTPRYLIKTRGQQVTLSCSPISGHRSVSWYQQTPGQGLQFLFEYFSETQRNKGNFPGRFSGRQFSNSRSEMNVSTLELGDSALYLCASSLVAVLAGSANTGELFFGEGSRLTVL.

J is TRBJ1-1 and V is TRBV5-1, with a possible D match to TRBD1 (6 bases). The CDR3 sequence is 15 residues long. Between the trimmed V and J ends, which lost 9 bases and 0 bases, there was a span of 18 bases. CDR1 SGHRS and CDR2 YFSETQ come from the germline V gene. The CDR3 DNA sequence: TGCGCCACCCAGACCCGGACAGAGTTGAACACTGAAGCTTTCTTT. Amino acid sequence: CATQTRTELNTEAFF.

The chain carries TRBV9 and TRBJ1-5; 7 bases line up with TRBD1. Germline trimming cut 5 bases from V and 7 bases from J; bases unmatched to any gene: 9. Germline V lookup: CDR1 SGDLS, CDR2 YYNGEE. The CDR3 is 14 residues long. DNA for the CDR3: TGTGCCAGCAGTCGAACAGGGGTAGAACAGCCCCAGCATTTT. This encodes CASSRTGVEQPQHF.

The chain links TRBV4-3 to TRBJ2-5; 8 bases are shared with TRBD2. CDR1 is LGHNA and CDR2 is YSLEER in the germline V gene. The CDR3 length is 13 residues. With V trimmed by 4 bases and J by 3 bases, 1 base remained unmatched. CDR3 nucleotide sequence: TGCGCCAGCAGCCCAGCGGGGGAAGAGACCCAGTACTTC. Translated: CASSPAGEETQYF.

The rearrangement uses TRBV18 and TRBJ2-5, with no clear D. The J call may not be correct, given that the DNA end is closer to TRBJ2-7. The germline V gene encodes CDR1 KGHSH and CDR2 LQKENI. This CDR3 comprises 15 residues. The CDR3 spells CASSPPAGALYEQYF. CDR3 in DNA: TGTGCCAGCTCACCACCGGCTGGAGCCCTCTACGAGCAGTACTTC.

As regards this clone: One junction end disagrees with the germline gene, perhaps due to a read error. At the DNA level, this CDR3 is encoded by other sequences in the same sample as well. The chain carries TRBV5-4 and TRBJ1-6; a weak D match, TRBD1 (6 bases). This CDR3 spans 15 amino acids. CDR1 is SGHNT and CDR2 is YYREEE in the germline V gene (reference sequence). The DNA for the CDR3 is TGTGCCAGCAGCCTGCCCCAGGGGAATAATTCCCCCCTCCACTTT. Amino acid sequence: CASSLPQGNNSPLHF.

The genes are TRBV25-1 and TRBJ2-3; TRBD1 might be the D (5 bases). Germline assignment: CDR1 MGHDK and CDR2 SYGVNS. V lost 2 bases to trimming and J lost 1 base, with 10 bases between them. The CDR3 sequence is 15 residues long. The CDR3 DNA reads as TGTGCCAGCAGTGAAGTTAGGGGCGGCACAGATACGCAGTATTTT. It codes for CASSEVRGGTDTQYF. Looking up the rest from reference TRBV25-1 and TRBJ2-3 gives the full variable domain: EADIYQTPRYLVIGTGKKITLECSQTMGHDKMYWYQQDPGMELHLIHYSYGVNSTEKGDLSSESTVSRIRTEHFPLTLESARPSHTSQYLCASSEVRGGTDTQYFGPGTRLTVL.

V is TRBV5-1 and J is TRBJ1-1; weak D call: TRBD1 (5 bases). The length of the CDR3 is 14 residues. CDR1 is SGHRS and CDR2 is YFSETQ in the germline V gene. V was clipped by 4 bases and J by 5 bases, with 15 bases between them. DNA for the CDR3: TGCGCCAGCAGCCCGGGGGAGGGTTTAACTGAAGCTTTCTTT. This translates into CASSPGEGLTEAFF.

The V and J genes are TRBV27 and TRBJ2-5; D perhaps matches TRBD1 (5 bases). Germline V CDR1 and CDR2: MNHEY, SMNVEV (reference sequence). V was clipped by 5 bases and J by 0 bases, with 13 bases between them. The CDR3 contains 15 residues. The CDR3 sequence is CASSTATEYQETQYF. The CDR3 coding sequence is TGTGCCAGCAGTACCGCGACAGAGTACCAAGAGACCCAGTACTTC.

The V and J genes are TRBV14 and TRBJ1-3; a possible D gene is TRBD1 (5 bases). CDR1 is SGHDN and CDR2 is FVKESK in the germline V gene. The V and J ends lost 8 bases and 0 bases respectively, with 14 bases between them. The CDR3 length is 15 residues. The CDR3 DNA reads TGTGCCAGCTACGACAGCGAAAACTCTGGAAACACCATATATTTT. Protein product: CASYDSENSGNTIYF.

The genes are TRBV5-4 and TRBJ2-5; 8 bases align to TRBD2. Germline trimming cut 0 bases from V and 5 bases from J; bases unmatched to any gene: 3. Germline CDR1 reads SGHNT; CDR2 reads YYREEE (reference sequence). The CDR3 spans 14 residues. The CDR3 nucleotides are TGTGCCAGCAGCTTGGGCGGGGGGTTGGAGACCCAGTACTTC. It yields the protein CASSLGGGLETQYF.

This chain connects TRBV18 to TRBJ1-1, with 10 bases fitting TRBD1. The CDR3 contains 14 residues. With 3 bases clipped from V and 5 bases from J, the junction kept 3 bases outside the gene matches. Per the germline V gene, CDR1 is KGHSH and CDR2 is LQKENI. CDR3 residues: CASSPGTGATEAFF. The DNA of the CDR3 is TGTGCCAGCTCACCTGGGACAGGGGCTACTGAAGCTTTCTTT.

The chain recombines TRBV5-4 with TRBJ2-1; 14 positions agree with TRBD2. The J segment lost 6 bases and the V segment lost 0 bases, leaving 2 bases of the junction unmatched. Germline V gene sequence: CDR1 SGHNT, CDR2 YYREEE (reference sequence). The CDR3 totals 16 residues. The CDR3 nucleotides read TGTGCCAGCAGCTTGGCGGGGACTAGCGGGAGCAATGAGCAGTTCTTC. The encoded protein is CASSLAGTSGSNEQFF.

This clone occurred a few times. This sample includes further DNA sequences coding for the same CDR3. The CDR3 sequence is CASSYSEGYQPQHF. CDR3 nucleotide sequence: TGTGCCAGCAGTTACTCTGAGGGCTATCAGCCCCAGCATTTT. V usage is TRBV6-5 and J usage is TRBJ1-5, with D unclear. The germline V gene has CDR1 MNHEY and CDR2 SVGAGI. Trimming removed 0 bases at V and 5 bases at J, with 8 bases between. The CDR3 loop spans 14 amino acids.

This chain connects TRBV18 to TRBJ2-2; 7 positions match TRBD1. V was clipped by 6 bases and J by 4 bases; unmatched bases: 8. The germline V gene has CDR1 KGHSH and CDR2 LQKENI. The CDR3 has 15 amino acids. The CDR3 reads CASSTRQGPTGELFF. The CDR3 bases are TGTGCCAGCTCTACGAGACAGGGACCCACCGGGGAGCTGTTTTTT.

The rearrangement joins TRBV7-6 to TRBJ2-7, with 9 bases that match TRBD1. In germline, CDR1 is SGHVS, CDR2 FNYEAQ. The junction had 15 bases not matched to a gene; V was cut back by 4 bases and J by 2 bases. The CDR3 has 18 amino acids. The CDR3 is CASSSGMGGGQGAYEQYF. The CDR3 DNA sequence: TGTGCCAGCAGCTCAGGGATGGGAGGGGGACAGGGAGCCTACGAGCAGTACTTC.

The DNA for the CDR3 is TGTGCCAGCAGTTTAAACGGGAGGCCTGGCTACACCTTC. This gives the protein CASSLNGRPGYTF. This sequence joins TRBV27 and TRBJ1-2; no firm D call. From germline, CDR1 is MNHEY and CDR2 SMNVEV (reference sequence). The ends were cut back, 2 bases at V and 7 bases at J, with 11 bases in the middle. CDR3 length: 13 amino acids.